These 8 T cell receptor beta chains were sequenced from one sample in a study of shared clonotypes between healthy human individuals. Libraries were prepared by immunoSEQ multiplex PCR; TCRdb keeps only in-frame clonotypes and omits some of them. The top ten clones hold around 1.5% of a sample with about 1 million clones, about 75% of them seen once. Input material: memory CD4+ T cells sorted from blood. This sample's subset: CD45RA-negative fraction. The source of these receptors is a man younger than 30 in good health.

The V and J genes are TRBV2 and TRBJ2-1; TRBD2 matches 7 bases. J gave up 0 bases and V 0 bases, and 2 bases lay outside the gene matches. Germline CDR1 SNHLY, CDR2 FYNNEI. There are 16 residues in the CDR3. This CDR3 reads CASSEAGGSSYNEQFF. CDR3 in DNA: TGTGCCAGCAGTGAAGCCGGCGGGAGCTCCTACAATGAGCAGTTCTTC.

This clone has just a few counts. Other DNA sequences in the sample encode the same CDR3. This chain joins TRBV7-9 and TRBJ2-5; D may be TRBD1 (6 bases). The CDR3 covers 12 residues. Germline values: CDR1 SEHNR, CDR2 FQNEAQ (reference sequence). V gave up 5 bases and J gave up 5 bases, with 9 bases separating them. CDR3 amino acids: CASSPQGETQYF. CDR3 DNA sequence: TGTGCCAGCAGCCCGCAGGGGGAGACCCAGTACTTC.

The V and J genes are TRBV5-1 and TRBJ2-1, with 12 bases identical to TRBD2. The V gene's germline CDR1 is SGHRS and CDR2 YFSETQ. With 2 bases clipped from V and 7 bases from J, the junction kept 13 bases outside the gene matches. This CDR3 has 18 residues. DNA for the CDR3: TGCGCCAGCAGCTTCCCTAGCGGGGGGGCCCTCTCGGGGAATGAGCAGTTCTTC. It is translated as CASSFPSGGALSGNEQFF.

Comment on this clone: Additional DNA sequences in this sample encode the identical CDR3. V gene TRBV30 combines with J gene TRBJ1-2; TRBD1 matches 9 bases. This CDR3 comprises 14 residues. V lost 3 bases to trimming and J lost 5 bases; unmatched junction nucleotides: 7. Looked up from germline, CDR1 is GTSNPN and CDR2 is SVGIG (reference sequence). CDR3 DNA sequence: TGTGCCTGGAGGGGACAGGGAGATTCGTATGGCTACACCTTC. Its protein product is CAWRGQGDSYGYTF.

The genes are TRBV4-1 and TRBJ2-3, with TRBD1 matching 7 bases. CDR3 size: 13 residues. Trimming removed 0 bases from V and 10 bases from J; junction bases left unmatched: 4. Per germline, CDR1 MGHRA and CDR2 YSYEKL. CDR3 DNA sequence: TGCGCCAGCAGCCAAGACCGACAGGGTGCGCAGTATTTT. This sequence encodes CASSQDRQGAQYF.

This chain joins TRBV19 and TRBJ1-1; weak D call: TRBD1 (6 bases). Deletions cut 6 bases from V and 1 base from J, with 15 bases between. In germline, CDR1 is LNHDA, CDR2 SQIVND (reference sequence). The CDR3 consists of 15 residues. This CDR3 reads CASRQGISRNTEAFF. The DNA for the CDR3 is TGTGCCAGTAGACAGGGAATTTCTAGGAACACTGAAGCTTTCTTT.

V gene TRBV18 combines with J gene TRBJ1-1, with 9 positions matching TRBD1. Germline V gene lookup returns CDR1 KGHSH and CDR2 LQKENI. With 8 bases clipped from V and 4 bases from J, the junction kept 8 bases outside the gene matches. The CDR3 contains 14 residues. CDR3: CASAGQGLATEAFF. DNA for the CDR3: TGTGCCAGCGCGGGACAGGGATTGGCCACTGAAGCTTTCTTT.

The V call is TRBV5-6, the J call TRBJ1-1, with TRBD1 as a possible D gene (5 bases). The CDR3 is made up of 17 amino acids. The germline gives CDR1 SGHDT, CDR2 YYEEEE. The V end lost 0 bases, the J end lost 3 bases, and 18 bases lay between the germline ends. CDR3 residues: CASSLGQLEGRYTEAFF. CDR3 sequence (DNA): TGTGCCAGCAGCTTGGGACAACTAGAGGGGAGGTACACTGAAGCTTTCTTT.